This TCR beta chain was sequenced in a study of long-term antiretroviral therapy in people with HIV. Samples were assayed with immunoSEQ v3.0 at survey level. About 35,000-55,000 T-cell genomes per sample were the sequencing target. Produced via immunoSEQ multiplex PCR; TCRdb's table is partial and in-frame only. The data show about 36,000 clones, with 80% seen just once and around 5.8% held by the top ten. Trimming left V 1 base short and J 2 bases short, with 14 bases between. CDR3 length: 16 residues. The germline CDR1 and CDR2 sequences are SGHTA and FQGNSA. This sequence originates from a man younger than 40 with HIV. The specimen was unsorted PBMCs, collected 3.4 years after starting antiretroviral therapy. The chain recombines TRBV7-2 with TRBJ1-2, with D maybe TRBD1 (6 bases). The CDR3 spells CASSLEGTRYNYGYTF. In DNA, the CDR3 is TGTGCCAGCAGCTTAGAAGGGACACGGTACAACTATGGCTACACCTTC.